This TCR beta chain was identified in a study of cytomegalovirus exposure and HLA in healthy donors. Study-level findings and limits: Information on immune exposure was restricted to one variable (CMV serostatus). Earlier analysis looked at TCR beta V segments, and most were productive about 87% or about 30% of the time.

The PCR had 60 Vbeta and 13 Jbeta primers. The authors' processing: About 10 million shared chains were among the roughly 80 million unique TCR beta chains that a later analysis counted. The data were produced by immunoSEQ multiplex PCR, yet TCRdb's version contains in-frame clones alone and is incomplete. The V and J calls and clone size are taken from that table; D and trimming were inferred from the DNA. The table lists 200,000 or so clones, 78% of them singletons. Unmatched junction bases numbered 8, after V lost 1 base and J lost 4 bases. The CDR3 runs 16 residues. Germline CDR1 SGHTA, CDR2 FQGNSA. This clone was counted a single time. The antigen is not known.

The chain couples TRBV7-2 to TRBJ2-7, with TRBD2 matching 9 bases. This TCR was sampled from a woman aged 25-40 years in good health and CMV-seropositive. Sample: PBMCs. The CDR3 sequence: CASSLGGGGADYEQYF. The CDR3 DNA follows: TGTGCCAGCAGCTTAGGGGGCGGGGGGGCCGATTACGAGCAGTACTTC. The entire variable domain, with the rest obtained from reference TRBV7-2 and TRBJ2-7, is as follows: GAGVSQSPSNKVTEKGKDVELRCDPISGHTALYWYRQSLGQGLEFLIYFQGNSAPDKSGLPSDRFSAERTGGSVSTLTIQRTQQEDSAVYLCASSLGGGGADYEQYFGPGTRLTVT.